Listed below are T cell receptor beta chains from one sample, sequenced in a study of blood T cells in healthy people across ages. TCRdb reprocessed the 5' RACE reads via MiXCR and lists one record per CDR3 protein. The sample lists roughly 1.6 million distinct CDR3 sequences; roughly 32% were seen once. Material: blood. Every receptor here comes from a woman between 25 and 40 years old in good health. Each CDR3 is given with its conserved first and last residue. D genes are given only for firm matches. The size field is filled for only some rows; it gives once, few, many or a size class.

.	TRBV3-1	TRBD2	TRBJ2-1	TGTGCCAGCAGCCCCCTGGCGGGGAGGGGTGAGCAGTTCTTC	CASSPLAGRGEQFF
.	TRBV9	TRBD1	TRBJ2-3	TGTGCCAGCAGCGTAGACTCACAGGGGGGAAGTTCAGATACGCAGTATTTT	CASSVDSQGGSSDTQYF
many	TRBV7-9	TRBD1	TRBJ2-7	TGTGCCAGCAGCTCAGGGGTTGGGGACAGCCTCTACGAGCAGTACTTC	CASSSGVGDSLYEQYF
.	TRBV3-1	TRBD2	TRBJ2-3	TGTGCCAGCAGCCCCCGGGCGGGGGGGGAAGATACGCAGTATTTT	CASSPRAGGEDTQYF
.	TRBV2	TRBD1	TRBJ2-6	TGTGCCAGCAGTCGACAGGGAACTGGGGCCAACGTCCTGACTTTC	CASSRQGTGANVLTF
many	TRBV20-1	TRBD1	TRBJ2-5	TGCAGTGCTAAGTTAACAGGGGGAATAAAGACCCAGTACTTC	CSAKLTGGIKTQYF
many	TRBV5-1	TRBD2	TRBJ2-1	TGCGCCAGCAGCTTGGTAGCTAGCGGGAGGTACGAGCAGTTCTTC	CASSLVASGRYEQFF
few	TRBV21-1	.	TRBJ2-7	TGTGCCAGCAGCTTAAGTATCCTACTCGAGCAGTACTTC	CASSLSILLEQYF
.	TRBV18	.	TRBJ2-5	TGTGCCAGCTCGCCAACCTTTGGTACAGGGAAAGGGAGAGAGACCCAGTACTTC	CASSPTFGTGKGRETQYF
.	TRBV20-1	.	TRBJ1-2	TGCAGTGCTAGAGGTCTGGACGGAACCTATGGCTACACCTTC	CSARGLDGTYGYTF
few	TRBV30	.	TRBJ2-7	TGTGCCTGGAGTGGGGCAGGTTACGAGCAGTACTTC	CAWSGAGYEQYF
.	TRBV12-3/TRBV12-4	TRBD1	TRBJ2-7	TGTGCCAGCAGTTTGGACAGGGGGCCGTTGGTTCTGGGCGAGCAGTACTTC	CASSLDRGPLVLGEQYF
few	TRBV6-5	.	TRBJ2-7	TGTGCCAGCCAAGATGGTACCTACGAGCAGTACTTC	CASQDGTYEQYF
.	TRBV3-1	.	TRBJ1-5	TGTGCCAGCAGCGGGCGTTCATTAGGGCCCGGAAGACAGACGAATCAGCCCCAGCATTTT	CASSGRSLGPGRQTNQPQHF
.	TRBV12-3/TRBV12-4	.	TRBJ2-1	TGTGCCAGCAGTTTGCACCTCGACGACAGGCAGCAGTTCTTC	CASSLHLDDRQQFF
.	TRBV7-2	TRBD1	TRBJ1-2	TGTGCCAGCAGCTTAGGCAGGACAGGGGCTCTTGGGGGCTACACCTTC	CASSLGRTGALGGYTF
.	TRBV20-1	TRBD2	TRBJ2-1	TGCAGTGCTAGAGAGGCCGGGGCTAGCGGAGACAATGAGCAGTTCTTC	CSAREAGASGDNEQFF
few	TRBV20-1	.	TRBJ2-3	TGCAGTGCAAACAGGGACACCACAGATACGCAGTATTTT	CSANRDTTDTQYF
.	TRBV5-5	.	TRBJ2-3	TGTGCCAGGAACGGCGGGGATACGCAGTATTTT	CARNGGDTQYF
.	TRBV12-3/TRBV12-4	TRBD2	TRBJ2-3	TGTGCCATCCGGACTAGCGGGGGCTCAGATACGCAGTATTTT	CAIRTSGGSDTQYF
.	TRBV28	.	TRBJ2-5	TGTACCAGCAGAACCTTGTTTGGGCGGGTAGAAGAGACCCAGTACTTC	CTSRTLFGRVEETQYF
.	TRBV20-1	TRBD2	TRBJ2-7	TGCAGTGCTAGGGCGGGGGGGCCGTACAATGAGCAGTACTTC	CSARAGGPYNEQYF
.	TRBV6-1	TRBD1	TRBJ1-5	TGTGCCAGCAGTGACCTATGGGGGGGGGACAGGCATCAGCCCCAGCATTTT	CASSDLWGGDRHQPQHF
.	TRBV20-1	.	TRBJ2-2	TGCAGTGCTAGAGGGGGCCGGGACACCGGGGAGCTGTTTTTT	CSARGGRDTGELFF
.	TRBV20-1	.	TRBJ2-3	TGCAGTGCTAGTAAGAGGGAGAGCACAGATACGCAGTATTTT	CSASKRESTDTQYF
many	TRBV28	.	TRBJ2-5	TGTGCCAGCAGTACCGGGACGCAAGAGACCCAGTACTTC	CASSTGTQETQYF
few	TRBV20-1	.	TRBJ2-3	TGCAGTGCTAGTCCGACTATCACAGATACGCAGTATTTT	CSASPTITDTQYF
few	TRBV5-1	TRBD2	TRBJ2-3	TGCGCCAGCAGCTTCGGACGGGGGGGCGGCACAGATACGCAGTATTTT	CASSFGRGGGTDTQYF
.	TRBV10-3	TRBD1	TRBJ1-5	TGTGCCATCAGTGAGGTGGCAGGGGGAATTGGCAATCAGCCCCAGCATTTT	CAISEVAGGIGNQPQHF
.	TRBV5-4	TRBD2	TRBJ2-2	TGTGCCAGCAGCTTGGCTAGCGGGGACGGGGAGCTGTTTTTT	CASSLASGDGELFF
.	TRBV20-1	.	TRBJ2-5	TGCAGTGCTTTCGGACAAGAGACCCAGTACTTC	CSAFGQETQYF
.	TRBV27	.	TRBJ2-7	TGTGCCAGCAGTTCCCTGGGCAAGAGCTCCTACGAGCAGTACTTC	CASSSLGKSSYEQYF
.	TRBV6-1	TRBD2	TRBJ2-7	TGTGCCAGCCGCGGGGGGACGCCGAACGAGCAGTACTTC	CASRGGTPNEQYF
.	TRBV20-1	TRBD1	TRBJ1-2	TGCAGTGCAGACACACAGGGGAACATTGGCTACACCTTC	CSADTQGNIGYTF
.	TRBV6-1	.	TRBJ2-7	TGTGCCAGCCTGGGGCGGAACTACGAGCGGTACTTC	CASLGRNYERYF
.	TRBV3-1	.	TRBJ2-1	TGTGCCAGATTCTTTAACCGGTACAATGAGCAGTTCTTC	CARFFNRYNEQFF
many	TRBV4-1	.	TRBJ2-7	TGCGCCAGCAGCCAAGATCCAAGGGACGAGCAGTACTTC	CASSQDPRDEQYF
.	TRBV3-1	.	TRBJ1-4	TGTGCCAGCAGCCCCCCGTTGGTCGAAAAACTGTTTTTT	CASSPPLVEKLFF
few	TRBV4-1	.	TRBJ2-7	TGCGCCAGCAGCCAAACGACTTGGTACGAGCAGTACTTC	CASSQTTWYEQYF
many	TRBV20-1	.	TRBJ2-7	TGCAGTGCTAGTTGGCAGGGCAGACCATACGAGCAGTACTTC	CSASWQGRPYEQYF